This TCR beta chain was identified during a study of identical twins. General observations from the study: Memory repertoires showed no such pattern, whereas abundant cord blood beta clonotypes carried fewer insertions.

The germline V gene encodes CDR1 SGHRS and CDR2 YFSETQ. Trimming at V came to 2 bases and at J to 0 bases, leaving 5 bases not matched to a gene. The CDR3 spans 17 residues. cDNA carried unique molecular identifiers, and a universal primer site was added by template switching. TCRdb reanalysed the 5' RACE reads using MiXCR and keeps one entry per CDR3 protein. The sample has some 590,000 distinct CDR3 sequences; 9.6% are singletons. To note about this clonotype: Its specificity is unknown.

These records were also assigned to another study, of yellow fever vaccine responses in identical twins. That study reports: A vaccine T cell response that seemed partly convergent and partly personalized was reported in twins.

The TCR was taken from a woman between 18 and 29 years old in good health. The rearrangement links TRBV5-1 to TRBJ2-3, with 11 bases matching TRBD2. Sequencing was performed on PBMCs. The CDR3 DNA reads as TGCGCCAGCAGCTTCCCCGGGACTAGCGGAAGCACAGATACGCAGTATTTT. Amino acid sequence: CASSFPGTSGSTDTQYF.